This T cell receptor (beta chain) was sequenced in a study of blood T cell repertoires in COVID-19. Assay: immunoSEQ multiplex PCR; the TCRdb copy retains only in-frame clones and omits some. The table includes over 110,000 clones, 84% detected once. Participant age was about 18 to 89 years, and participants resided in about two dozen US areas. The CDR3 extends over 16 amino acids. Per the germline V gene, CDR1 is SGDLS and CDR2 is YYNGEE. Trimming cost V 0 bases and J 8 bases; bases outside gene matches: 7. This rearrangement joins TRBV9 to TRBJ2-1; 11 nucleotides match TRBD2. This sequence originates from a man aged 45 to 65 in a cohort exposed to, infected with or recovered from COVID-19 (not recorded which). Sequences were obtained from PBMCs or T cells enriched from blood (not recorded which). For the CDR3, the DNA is TGTGCCAGCAGCGTAGGGGTAGCGGGGGGGCAGGATGAGCAGTTCTTC. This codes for CASSVGVAGGQDEQFF.